The sequence of this TCR beta chain was determined in a study of T cell clonality in common variable immunodeficiency. Profiling relied on immunoSEQ multiplex PCR, and the TCRdb table lists in-frame clones only, not all of them. Listed for the sample are under 45,000 clones, none seen a single time. Caucasian heritage predominated among both patients and controls. The sequenced sample was peripheral blood mononuclear cells. The receptor comes from a person aged 18 to 75 in good health.

This CDR3 is CASSATQGFEQYF. CDR3 bases read: TGTGCCAGCAGTGCGACACAGGGCTTCGAG. V gene TRBV6-1 combines with J gene TRBJ2-7; TRBD1 is a possible D gene (6 bases). The missing CDR3 end, 3 residues past where the read stops, is filled in from the germline J gene. This CDR3 is built from 13 residues. Germline CDR1 is MNHNS and CDR2 is SASEGT. The V gene lost 4 bases and the J gene lost 6 bases, with 13 bases spanning the gap.